The T cell receptor (beta chain) described here comes from a study of regulatory T cells in long-lasting Graves disease. Study-level information: Antithyroid drug exposure in newly diagnosed Graves' patients had lasted under 3 months.

Germline loops: CDR1 SNHLY, CDR2 FYNNEI. The V and J ends lost 5 bases and 4 bases, in that order; junction bases with no gene match: 15. The CDR3 length is 20 residues. Regarding the study as a whole: Persistent disease showed a preference for TRBV28, TRBJ1-2 and TRBJ2-5.

Libraries of TCR beta came from iRepertoire HTBI primers plus Arm-PCR of CDR3 regions. Each CDR3 protein is one row after TCRdb ran MiXCR on the multiplex PCR reads. Of 540,000 or so distinct CDR3 sequences listed, about 14% are singletons. The sample's time point: newly diagnosed GD, antithyroid drugs for less than 3 months. RNA isolated from PBMCs was used to make the TCR library. The sample holds many counts of this clonotype. Its antigen is undetermined. This sample also belongs to another study, concerning T cells in Graves' hyperthyroidism and ophthalmopathy. That publication notes: In patients aged 18 to 65, hyperthyroidism was newly diagnosed, with duration under 2 months. First-round RT-PCR targeting the TCR CDR3 was performed with the HTBI primer set.

The chain has TRBV2 and TRBJ2-2, with 14 bases lining up with TRBD2. This material consisted of peripheral blood mononuclear cells (PBMCs), taken at new diagnosis, from a patient treated with antithyroid drugs. The TCR comes from a man younger than 45 with Graves disease. The CDR3 bases are TGTGCCAGCAGTTTCGGGGCTGCGAGAGGACTAGCGGGGGGCACCGGGGAGCTGTTTTTT. Residues: CASSFGAARGLAGGTGELFF.